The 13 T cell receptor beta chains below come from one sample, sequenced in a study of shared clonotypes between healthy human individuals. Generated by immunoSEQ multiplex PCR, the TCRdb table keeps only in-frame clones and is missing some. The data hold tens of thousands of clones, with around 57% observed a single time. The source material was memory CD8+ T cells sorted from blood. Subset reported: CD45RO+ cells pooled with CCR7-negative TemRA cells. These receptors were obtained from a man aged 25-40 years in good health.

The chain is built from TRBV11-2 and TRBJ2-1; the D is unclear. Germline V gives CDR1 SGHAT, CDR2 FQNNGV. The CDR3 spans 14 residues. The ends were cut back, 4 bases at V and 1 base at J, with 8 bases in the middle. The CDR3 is CASSSVSSYNEQFF. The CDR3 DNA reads TGTGCCAGCAGCTCCGTTAGTTCCTACAATGAGCAGTTCTTC. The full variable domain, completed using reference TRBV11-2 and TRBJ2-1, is EAGVAQSPRYKIIEKRQSVAFWCNPISGHATLYWYQQILGQGPKLLIQFQNNGVVDDSQLPKDRFSAERLKGVDSTLKIQPAKLEDSAVYLCASSSVSSYNEQFFGPGTRLTVL.

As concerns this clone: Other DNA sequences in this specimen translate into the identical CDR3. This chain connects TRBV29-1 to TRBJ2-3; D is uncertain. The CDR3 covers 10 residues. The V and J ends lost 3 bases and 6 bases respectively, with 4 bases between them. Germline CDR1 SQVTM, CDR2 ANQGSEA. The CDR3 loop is CSVDTDTQYF. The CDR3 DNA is TGCAGCGTTGATACGGATACGCAGTATTTT.

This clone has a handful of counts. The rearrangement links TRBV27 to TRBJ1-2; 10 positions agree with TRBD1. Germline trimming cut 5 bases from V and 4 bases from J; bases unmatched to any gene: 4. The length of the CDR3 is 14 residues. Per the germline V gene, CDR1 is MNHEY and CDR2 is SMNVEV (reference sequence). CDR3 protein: CASSDRGQGYGYTF. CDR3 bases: TGTGCCAGCAGTGACAGGGGGCAGGGCTATGGCTACACCTTC.

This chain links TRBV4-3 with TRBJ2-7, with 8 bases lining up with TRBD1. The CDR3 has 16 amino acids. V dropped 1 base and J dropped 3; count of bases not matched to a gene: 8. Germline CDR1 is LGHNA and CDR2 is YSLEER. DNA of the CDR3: TGCGCCAGCAGCCAAGGAATCCGCGACAGGGGCTACGAGCAGTACTTC. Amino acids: CASSQGIRDRGYEQYF.

The CDR3 DNA follows: TGCAGCGTTGAACGGACCGACTCCACAGATACGCAGTATTTT. This translates into CSVERTDSTDTQYF. The V and J genes are TRBV29-1 and TRBJ2-3, with D unresolved. This CDR3 comprises 14 residues. The V end lost 2 bases, the J end lost 2 bases, and 11 bases lay between the germline ends. Per the germline V gene, CDR1 is SQVTM and CDR2 is ANQGSEA.

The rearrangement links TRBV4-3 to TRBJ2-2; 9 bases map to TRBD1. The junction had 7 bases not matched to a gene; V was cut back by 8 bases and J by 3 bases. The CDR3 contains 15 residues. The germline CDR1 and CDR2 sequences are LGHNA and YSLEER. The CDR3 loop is CASGTTGGHTGELFF. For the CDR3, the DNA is TGCGCCAGCGGTACCACAGGGGGCCACACCGGGGAGCTGTTTTTT.

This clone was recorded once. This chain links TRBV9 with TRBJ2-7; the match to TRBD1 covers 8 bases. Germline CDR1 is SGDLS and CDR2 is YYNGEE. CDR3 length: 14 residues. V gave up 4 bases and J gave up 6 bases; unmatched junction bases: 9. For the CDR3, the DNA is TGTGCCAGCAGCCCAGCTGCCAGGGGGCTCGAGCAGTACTTC. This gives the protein CASSPAARGLEQYF.

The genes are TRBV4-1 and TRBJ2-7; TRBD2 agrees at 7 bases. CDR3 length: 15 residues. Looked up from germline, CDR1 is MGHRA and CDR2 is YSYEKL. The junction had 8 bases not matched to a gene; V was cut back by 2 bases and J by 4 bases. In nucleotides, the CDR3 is TGCGCCAGCAGCCAACCTCTGGCGGGAGAGTACGAGCAGTACTTC. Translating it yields CASSQPLAGEYEQYF.

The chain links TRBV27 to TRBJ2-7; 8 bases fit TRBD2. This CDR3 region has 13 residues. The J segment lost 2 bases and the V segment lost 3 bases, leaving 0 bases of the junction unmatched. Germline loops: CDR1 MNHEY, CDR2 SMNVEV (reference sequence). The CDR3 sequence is CASSLTSAYEQYF. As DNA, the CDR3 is TGTGCCAGCAGTTTGACTAGCGCCTACGAGCAGTACTTC.

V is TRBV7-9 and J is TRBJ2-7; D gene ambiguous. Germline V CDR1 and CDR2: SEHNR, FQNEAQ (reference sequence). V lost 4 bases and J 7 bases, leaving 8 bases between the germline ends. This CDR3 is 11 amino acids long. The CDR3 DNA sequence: TGTGCCAGCAGCTCCAATATGGAGCAGTACTTC. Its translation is CASSSNMEQYF.

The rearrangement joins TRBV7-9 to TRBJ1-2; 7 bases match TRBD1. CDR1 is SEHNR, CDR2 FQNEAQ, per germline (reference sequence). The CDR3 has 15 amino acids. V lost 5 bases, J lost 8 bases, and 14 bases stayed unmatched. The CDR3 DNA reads TGTGCCAGCAGCCACCTGGGACAGAGGGGTTGGGGCTACACCTTC. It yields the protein CASSHLGQRGWGYTF.

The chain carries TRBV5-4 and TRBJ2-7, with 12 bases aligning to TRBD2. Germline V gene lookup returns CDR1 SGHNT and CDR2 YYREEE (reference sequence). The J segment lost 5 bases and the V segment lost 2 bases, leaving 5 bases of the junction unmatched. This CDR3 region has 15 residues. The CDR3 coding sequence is TGTGCCAGCAGCTTCCTGACTAGCGGGAGCCACGAGCAGTACTTC. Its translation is CASSFLTSGSHEQYF.

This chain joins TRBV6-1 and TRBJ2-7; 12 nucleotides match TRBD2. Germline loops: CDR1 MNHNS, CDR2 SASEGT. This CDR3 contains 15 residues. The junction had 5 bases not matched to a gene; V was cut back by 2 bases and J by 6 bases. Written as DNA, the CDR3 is TGTGCCAGCAGTGAACTAGCGGGAGGGCCAGGCGAGCAGTACTTC. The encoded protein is CASSELAGGPGEQYF.